This T cell receptor beta chain was recorded in a study of cytomegalovirus exposure and HLA in healthy donors. Study summary: In terms of ancestry, the Caucasian-associated cluster contained about 80% of the roughly 400 genotyped donors.

In its sample, this clone was seen a few times. The antigen remains undetermined. PCR employed 60 Vbeta and 13 Jbeta primers. This table comes from immunoSEQ multiplex PCR, and its TCRdb copy is limited to in-frame clones, with some not included. The sample includes some 170,000 clones, approximately 80% of them seen just once. Losses at the gene ends were 7 bases for V and 2 bases for J; bases not matched to a gene: 2. Germline CDR1 MNHNS, CDR2 SASEGT. This CDR3 has 15 residues. Study observations and caveats: In an earlier analysis, most TCR beta V segments were productive about 90% or about 30% of the time.

This sequence was found in a woman aged 25 to 39 in good health and CMV-seropositive. J is TRBJ2-2 and V is TRBV6-1, with 12 nucleotides matching TRBD2. What was sequenced was PBMCs. The CDR3: CASTGLAGNTGELFF. CDR3 DNA sequence: TGTGCCAGCACTGGACTAGCGGGAAACACCGGGGAGCTGTTTTTT.